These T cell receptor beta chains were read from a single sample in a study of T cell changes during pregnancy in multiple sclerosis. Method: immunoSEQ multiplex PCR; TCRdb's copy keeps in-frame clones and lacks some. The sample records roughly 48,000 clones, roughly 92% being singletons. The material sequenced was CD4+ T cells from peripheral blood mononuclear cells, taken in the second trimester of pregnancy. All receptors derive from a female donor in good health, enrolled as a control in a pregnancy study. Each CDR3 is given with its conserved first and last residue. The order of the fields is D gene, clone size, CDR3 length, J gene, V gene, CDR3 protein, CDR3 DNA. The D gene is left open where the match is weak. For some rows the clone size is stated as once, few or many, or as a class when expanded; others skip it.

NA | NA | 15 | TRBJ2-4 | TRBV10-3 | CAISPFGQGKNIQYF | TGTGCCATCAGTCCTTTCGGGCAGGGTAAAAACATTCAGTACTTC
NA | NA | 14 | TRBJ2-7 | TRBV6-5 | CASSYYSGSYEQYF | TGTGCCAGCAGTTACTACAGCGGATCCTACGAGCAGTACTTC
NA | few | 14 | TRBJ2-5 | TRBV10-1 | CASSDPHNQETQYF | TGCGCCAGCAGTGACCCCCACAATCAAGAGACCCAGTACTTC
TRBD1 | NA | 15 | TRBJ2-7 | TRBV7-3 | CASSLGQGLSYEQYF | TGTGCCAGCAGCTTGGGACAGGGGCTCTCCTACGAGCAGTACTTC
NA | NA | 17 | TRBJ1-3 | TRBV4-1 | CASSQGPARGAGNTIYF | TGCGCCAGCAGCCAAGGTCCAGCCCGGGGGGCTGGAAACACCATATATTTT
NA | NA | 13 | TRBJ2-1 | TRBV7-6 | CASSLDRRGEQFF | TGTGCCAGCAGCTTAGACAGGCGGGGAGAGCAGTTCTTC
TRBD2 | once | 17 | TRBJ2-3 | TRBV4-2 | CASSQQRGGAVTDTQYF | TGTGCCAGCAGCCAACAACGCGGGGGGGCGGTCACAGATACGCAGTATTTT
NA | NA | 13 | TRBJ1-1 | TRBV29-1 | CSVAHRENTEAFF | TGCAGCGTTGCTCACAGGGAGAACACTGAAGCTTTCTTT
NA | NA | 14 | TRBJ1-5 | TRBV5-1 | CASSRQVGDQPQHF | TGCGCCAGCTCCCGACAGGTAGGGGATCAGCCCCAGCATTTT
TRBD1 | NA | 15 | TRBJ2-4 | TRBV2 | CACLLDRGRGNIQYF | TGTGCCTGCTTATTGGACAGGGGAAGGGGAAACATTCAGTACTTC
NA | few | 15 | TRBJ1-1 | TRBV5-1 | CASSLAAGLGTEAFF | TGCGCCAGCAGCTTGGCGGCAGGGCTTGGCACTGAAGCTTTCTTT
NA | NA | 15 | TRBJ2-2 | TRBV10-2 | CASSSYPRFDGELFF | TGCGCCAGCAGCTCCTACCCGCGGTTCGACGGGGAGCTGTTTTTT
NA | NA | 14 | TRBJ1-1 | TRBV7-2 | CASSLTVMNTEAFF | TGTGCCAGCAGCCTGACAGTGATGAACACTGAAGCTTTCTTT
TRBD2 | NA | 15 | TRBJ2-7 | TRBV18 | CASSPGLAGDYEQYF | TGTGCCAGCTCACCCGGACTAGCGGGGGACTACGAGCAGTACTTC
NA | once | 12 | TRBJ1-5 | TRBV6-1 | CASTGGNQPQHF | TGTGCCAGCACGGGAGGGAATCAGCCCCAGCATTTT
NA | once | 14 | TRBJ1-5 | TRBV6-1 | CASSEADFYQPQHF | TGTGCCAGCAGTGAAGCGGACTTCTATCAGCCCCAGCATTTT
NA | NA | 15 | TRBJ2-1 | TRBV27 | CASSFLGVADNEQFF | TGTGCCAGCAGTTTTCTCGGGGTAGCTGACAATGAGCAGTTCTTC